This entry lists 31 T cell receptor beta chains sequenced from one sample in a study of CD8 T cells in Susac syndrome. Random hexamers primed reverse transcription of about 0.45 to 1 ug RNA. From the immunoSEQ multiplex PCR reads, TCRdb called clonotypes with MiXCR, one entry per CDR3 protein. This sample has around 220,000 distinct CDR3 sequences; 80% to 95% occur once, and the top ten carry less than 0.15%. The specimen was CD8+ T cells from PBMCs. The receptors were sampled from a human donor with multiple sclerosis.

This chain joins TRBV11-2 and TRBJ2-5; a possible D gene is TRBD2 (5 bases). Germline V gene data show CDR1 as SGHAT and CDR2 as FQNNGV. Trimming took 4 bases from V and 4 from J, leaving 13 bases between them. The CDR3 contains 14 residues. CDR3: CASSSSPRGETQYF. The CDR3 nucleotides are TGTGCCAGCAGCTCGTCCCCCCGGGGAGAGACCCAGTACTTC.

J is TRBJ2-5 and V is TRBV2, with D unclear. The CDR3 sequence is 15 residues long. Germline-derived CDR1 and CDR2 are SNHLY and FYNNEI. Trimming pared 7 bases from V and 5 bases from J, leaving 20 bases between. CDR3 protein: CASTRSGGSRETQYF. CDR3 coding DNA: TGTGCCAGCACCAGATCGGGCGGCTCGAGGGAGACCCAGTACTTC.

This clonotype was seen just once. The CDR3 protein is CASSTYGRTIAGELFF. Here the CDR3 DNA reads TGTGCCAGCAGCACGTATGGGAGGACTATCGCCGGGGAGCTGTTTTTT. V is TRBV7-6 and J is TRBJ2-2, with a possible D match to TRBD2 (6 bases). V lost 5 bases, J lost 6 bases, and 19 bases lay in between. Germline CDR1 SGHVS, CDR2 FNYEAQ. The CDR3 loop spans 16 amino acids.

V gene TRBV12-3 or TRBV12-4 combines with J gene TRBJ2-3, with TRBD2 as a possible D gene (5 bases). The CDR3 is 16 amino acids. The ends were cut back, 3 bases at V and 0 bases at J, with 13 bases in the middle. The CDR3 loop is CASSFSQRPSTDTQYF. CDR3 in DNA: TGTGCCAGCAGTTTCTCCCAGCGGCCTAGCACAGATACGCAGTATTTT.

The rearrangement uses TRBV9 and TRBJ2-1, with TRBD2 matching 7 bases. This CDR3 has 13 amino acids. The germline V gene encodes CDR1 SGDLS and CDR2 YYNGEE. V dropped 4 bases and J dropped 7; count of bases not matched to a gene: 5. Written as DNA, the CDR3 is TGTGCCAGCAGCCTCACTAGCGTGAATGAGCAGTTCTTC. Protein product: CASSLTSVNEQFF. The entire variable domain, with the rest obtained from reference TRBV9 and TRBJ2-1, is as follows: DSGVTQTPKHLITATGQRVTLRCSPRSGDLSVYWYQQSLDQGLQFLIQYYNGEERAKGNILERFSAQQFPDLHSELNLSSLELGDSALYFCASSLTSVNEQFFGPGTRLTVL.

The chain employs TRBV6-5 and TRBJ1-5; D ambiguous. This CDR3 comprises 14 residues. Trimming left V 6 bases short and J 5 bases short, with 14 bases between. Germline values: CDR1 MNHEY, CDR2 SVGAGI. In nucleotides, the CDR3 is TGTGCCAGCAGCTCCGGTAGGGCCGATCAGCCCCAGCATTTT. It translates to CASSSGRADQPQHF.

A single count supports this clonotype. The rearrangement links TRBV19 to TRBJ1-1; tentatively, D is TRBD1 (5 bases). The CDR3 contains 11 residues. In germline, CDR1 is LNHDA, CDR2 SQIVND (reference sequence). The V end lost 7 bases, the J end lost 7 bases, and 10 bases lay between the germline ends. CDR3 DNA: TGTGCCAGTATGGGGACGGTTGAAGCTTTCTTT. This sequence encodes CASMGTVEAFF.

Only one count was recorded for this clonotype. The rearrangement joins TRBV30 to TRBJ2-3, with no clear D. CDR1 is GTSNPN and CDR2 is SVGIG in the germline V gene (reference sequence). V dropped 4 bases and J dropped 2 bases, with 13 bases sitting between them. The CDR3 loop spans 14 amino acids. The CDR3, as DNA: TGTGCCTGGACGGCTGCGTGGGACACAGATACGCAGTATTTT. Protein product: CAWTAAWDTDTQYF. The full variable domain, completed using reference TRBV30 and TRBJ2-3, is SQTIHQWPATLVQPVGSPLSLECTVEGTSNPNLYWYRQAAGRGLQLLFYSVGIGQISSEVPQNLSASRPQDRQFILSSKKLLLSDSGFYLCAWTAAWDTDTQYFGPGTRLTVL.

The chain links TRBV19 to TRBJ2-7; the match to TRBD1 covers 8 bases. The germline V gene encodes CDR1 LNHDA and CDR2 SQIVND (reference sequence). The CDR3 totals 16 residues. Trimming took 3 bases from V and 0 from J; bases not matched to a gene: 7. CDR3 region: CASSIFSGTGSYEQYF. The CDR3 DNA is TGTGCCAGTAGTATTTTCTCCGGGACAGGCTCCTACGAGCAGTACTTC.

The chain employs TRBV7-8 and TRBJ2-5; maybe TRBD2 (7 bases). Between the trimmed V and J ends, which lost 0 bases and 4 bases, there was a span of 12 bases. The CDR3 covers 15 residues. Germline CDR1 is SGHVS and CDR2 is FQNEAQ. CDR3 loop: CASSLAAGAGETQYF. CDR3 in DNA: TGTGCCAGCAGCTTAGCGGCGGGGGCCGGAGAGACCCAGTACTTC. Filled out from reference TRBV7-8 and TRBJ2-5, the complete variable domain reads GAGVSQSPRYKVAKRGQDVALRCDPISGHVSLFWYQQALGQGPEFLTYFQNEAQLDKSGLPSDRFFAERPEGSVSTLKIQRTQQEDSAVYLCASSLAAGAGETQYFGPGTRLLVL.

V and J are TRBV14 and TRBJ2-7; unclear D gene. CDR1 is SGHDN, CDR2 FVKESK, per germline. The germline V and J ends were trimmed by 4 bases and 6 bases, with 7 bases remaining between them. The CDR3 contains 11 residues. Here the CDR3 DNA reads TGTGCCAGCAGCCTCGCTAGCGAGCAGTACTTC. Translated, it gives CASSLASEQYF.

This sequence joins TRBV25-1 and TRBJ2-5; D is unresolved. The CDR3 is made up of 12 amino acids. V lost 4 bases and J 5 bases, leaving 8 bases between the germline ends. Germline CDR1 is MGHDK and CDR2 is SYGVNS. The DNA of the CDR3 is TGTGCCAGCAGTGTGGGCTGGGAGACCCAGTACTTC. The encoded protein is CASSVGWETQYF.

The count of this clonotype is one. The V call is TRBV2, the J call TRBJ2-1; no clear D. The germline V gene encodes CDR1 SNHLY and CDR2 FYNNEI. The CDR3 runs to 14 residues. V lost 10 bases, J lost 0 bases, and 13 bases lay in between. CDR3 loop: CAISELSSYNEQFF. CDR3 DNA: TGTGCCATTTCGGAGCTGAGCTCCTACAATGAGCAGTTCTTC.

The chain has TRBV7-9 and TRBJ2-3; no firm D call. CDR3 length: 12 residues. V gave up 10 bases and J gave up 4 bases, with 12 bases separating them. Germline CDR1 reads SEHNR; CDR2 reads FQNEAQ (reference sequence). The CDR3 DNA is TGTGCCATACCAGAATGGGCAGATACGCAGTATTTT. Translation gives CAIPEWADTQYF.

The V gene is TRBV6-1, the J gene TRBJ2-1; 7 bases map to TRBD2. Trimming at V came to 3 bases and at J to 8 bases, leaving 10 bases not matched to a gene. CDR3 length: 15 amino acids. Germline V lookup: CDR1 MNHNS, CDR2 SASEGT. CDR3 nucleotide sequence: TGTGCCAGCAGTGAGGGTTGGGCGGGAGATGATGAGCAGTTCTTC. It yields the protein CASSEGWAGDDEQFF.

V and J are TRBV21-1 and TRBJ1-4. TRBV21-1 is termed a pseudogene. The CDR3 loop spans 16 amino acids. The CDR3 spells CASSKQGRVVEEKLFF. The CDR3 bases are TGTGCCAGCAGCAAACAGGGGAGGGTGGTTGAGGAAAAACTGTTTTTT.

The rearrangement links TRBV28 to TRBJ1-5; D possibly corresponds to TRBD1 (5 bases). This CDR3 is 16 amino acids long. Trimming took 11 bases from V and 4 from J, leaving 24 bases between them. Germline V gene lookup returns CDR1 MDHEN and CDR2 SYDVKM. The CDR3 protein is CASKGRASPFNQPQHF. The CDR3, as DNA: TGTGCCTCCAAGGGCAGGGCCTCCCCCTTTAATCAGCCCCAGCATTTT. The variable domain in full, with the rest retrieved from reference TRBV28 and TRBJ1-5, is DVKVTQSSRYLVKRTGEKVFLECVQDMDHENMFWYRQDPGLGLRLIYFSYDVKMKEKGDIPEGYSVSREKKERFSLILESASTNQTSMYLCASKGRASPFNQPQHFGDGTRLSIL.

This chain joins TRBV7-9 and TRBJ1-2; possible D gene TRBD1, 6 bases. Germline values: CDR1 SEHNR, CDR2 FQNEAQ (reference sequence). CDR3 length equals 15 residues. V was cut by 3 bases and J by 2 bases, with 13 bases left in between. The CDR3 is CASSLAGHLNYGYTF. CDR3 DNA sequence: TGTGCCAGCAGCTTGGCGGGACACCTAAACTATGGCTACACCTTC.

V usage is TRBV29-1 and J usage is TRBJ2-7; D remains unclear. The CDR3 sequence is 13 residues long. The germline V gene encodes CDR1 SQVTM and CDR2 ANQGSEA. Trimming removed 6 bases from V and 2 bases from J, with 14 bases in between. DNA of the CDR3: TGCAGCGTCCAGGTGGGCGGTCCCTACGAGCAGTACTTC. As protein: CSVQVGGPYEQYF.

The chain carries TRBV7-9 and TRBJ2-5, with D tentatively TRBD2 (5 bases). Trimming took 2 bases from V and 5 from J, leaving 12 bases between them. Germline V gives CDR1 SEHNR, CDR2 FQNEAQ (reference sequence). This CDR3 spans 14 amino acids. The CDR3 DNA reads as TGTGCCAGCAGCTTATCGGGATCAGCGGAGACCCAGTACTTC. Amino acids: CASSLSGSAETQYF.

J is TRBJ2-3 and V is TRBV14; TRBD2 agrees at 11 bases. CDR1 and CDR2 (germline): SGHDN, FVKESK. This CDR3 is built from 17 residues. J was trimmed by 5 bases and V by 1 base; bases with no gene match: 8. The CDR3 sequence: CASSQAILAGGRDTQYF. In DNA, the CDR3 is TGTGCCAGCAGCCAAGCGATTCTAGCGGGAGGTCGAGATACGCAGTATTTT.

V is TRBV24-1 and J is TRBJ2-1, with TRBD1 matching over 7 bases. Germline trimming cut 3 bases from V and 10 bases from J; bases unmatched to any gene: 5. There are 13 residues in the CDR3. The germline gives CDR1 KGHDR, CDR2 SFDVKD. Written as DNA, the CDR3 is TGTGCCACCAGTGATGTTTACAGGGGCGAGCAGTTCTTC. Encoded protein: CATSDVYRGEQFF.

J is TRBJ2-1 and V is TRBV29-1, with D maybe TRBD2 (5 bases). This CDR3 spans 14 amino acids. Between the trimmed V and J ends, which lost 3 bases and 2 bases, there was a span of 11 bases. Germline V gives CDR1 SQVTM, CDR2 ANQGSEA. The chain's CDR3 is CSVEAGHPYNEQFF. In nucleotides, the CDR3 is TGCAGCGTTGAGGCGGGCCACCCCTACAATGAGCAGTTCTTC.

V is TRBV3-1 and J is TRBJ1-2; weak D call: TRBD1 (6 bases). Trimming stripped 3 bases from V and 3 bases from J, with 17 bases between. CDR1 is LGHDT, CDR2 YNNKEL, per germline (reference sequence). CDR3 size: 16 residues. Written as DNA, the CDR3 is TGTGCCAGCAGCCATGGTGCAGGGGCGGGCTACTATGGCTACACCTTC. Translating it yields CASSHGAGAGYYGYTF.

The CDR3: CASSLGLAGGTTGELFF. CDR3 in DNA: TGTGCCAGCAGCTTGGGACTAGCGGGAGGAACCACCGGGGAGCTGTTTTTT. J is TRBJ2-2 and V is TRBV5-4; 13 bases are a match to TRBD2. V was pared by 0 bases and J by 4 bases, with 3 bases of the junction left unmatched. CDR1 SGHNT and CDR2 YYREEE come from the germline V gene (reference sequence). CDR3 length: 17 amino acids.

The V gene is TRBV12-5, the J gene TRBJ2-3, with D possibly matching TRBD2 (5 bases). Looked up from germline, CDR1 is LGHNT and CDR2 is FRNRAP. The V end was cut by 3 bases, the J end by 3 bases, with 13 bases between. The CDR3 runs 15 residues. The CDR3 region has the DNA TGTGCTAGTGGTTTAATAGCGCCTAAAACAGATACGCAGTATTTT. Its translation is CASGLIAPKTDTQYF.

The chain joins TRBV7-9 to TRBJ1-3; TRBD1 might be the D (5 bases). The CDR3 covers 15 residues. V gave up 8 bases and J gave up 0 bases, with 14 bases separating them. Germline-derived CDR1 and CDR2 are SEHNR and FQNEAQ (reference sequence). The CDR3 protein is CASPSGDSSGNTIYF. The CDR3 DNA follows: TGTGCCAGCCCTTCCGGAGACAGCTCTGGAAACACCATATATTTT.

This clonotype was seen only once. The chain carries TRBV27 and TRBJ1-1, with a weak D call TRBD1 (6 bases). V gave up 5 bases and J gave up 1 base, with 11 bases separating them. The germline V gene has CDR1 MNHEY and CDR2 SMNVEV (reference sequence). This CDR3 comprises 14 residues. Here the CDR3 DNA reads TGTGCCAGCAGTGCCCTAGGGGGGAACACTGAAGCTTTCTTT. As protein: CASSALGGNTEAFF.

The chain has TRBV6-6 and TRBJ1-5; D possibly corresponds to TRBD1 (5 bases). Germline V lookup: CDR1 MNHNY, CDR2 SVGAGI (reference sequence). CDR3 length equals 16 residues. V was pared by 6 bases and J by 0 bases, with 15 bases between. This CDR3 is CASSPGTDYSNQPQHF. In DNA, the CDR3 is TGTGCCAGCAGCCCCGGGACGGACTATAGCAATCAGCCCCAGCATTTT.

By share, this clonotype counts as medium-sized (0.01 to 0.1%). The gene calls are TRBV11-3 and TRBJ2-2; D may be TRBD1 (5 bases). Trimming stripped 0 bases from V and 6 bases from J, with 17 bases between. The V gene's germline CDR1 is SGHNT and CDR2 YENEEA. This CDR3 has 17 residues. The CDR3 is CASSLEDIGGPAGELFF. Written as DNA, the CDR3 is TGTGCCAGCAGCTTAGAGGACATCGGCGGCCCGGCCGGGGAGCTGTTTTTT.

The V and J genes are TRBV6-2 or TRBV6-3 and TRBJ2-4; no clear D gene. Trimming removed 8 bases at V and 7 bases at J, with 3 bases between. The germline CDR1 and CDR2 sequences are MNHEY and SVGEGT. The CDR3 has 9 amino acids. CDR3 in amino acids: CASSNIQYF. CDR3 in DNA: TGTGCCAGCTCTAACATTCAGTACTTC.